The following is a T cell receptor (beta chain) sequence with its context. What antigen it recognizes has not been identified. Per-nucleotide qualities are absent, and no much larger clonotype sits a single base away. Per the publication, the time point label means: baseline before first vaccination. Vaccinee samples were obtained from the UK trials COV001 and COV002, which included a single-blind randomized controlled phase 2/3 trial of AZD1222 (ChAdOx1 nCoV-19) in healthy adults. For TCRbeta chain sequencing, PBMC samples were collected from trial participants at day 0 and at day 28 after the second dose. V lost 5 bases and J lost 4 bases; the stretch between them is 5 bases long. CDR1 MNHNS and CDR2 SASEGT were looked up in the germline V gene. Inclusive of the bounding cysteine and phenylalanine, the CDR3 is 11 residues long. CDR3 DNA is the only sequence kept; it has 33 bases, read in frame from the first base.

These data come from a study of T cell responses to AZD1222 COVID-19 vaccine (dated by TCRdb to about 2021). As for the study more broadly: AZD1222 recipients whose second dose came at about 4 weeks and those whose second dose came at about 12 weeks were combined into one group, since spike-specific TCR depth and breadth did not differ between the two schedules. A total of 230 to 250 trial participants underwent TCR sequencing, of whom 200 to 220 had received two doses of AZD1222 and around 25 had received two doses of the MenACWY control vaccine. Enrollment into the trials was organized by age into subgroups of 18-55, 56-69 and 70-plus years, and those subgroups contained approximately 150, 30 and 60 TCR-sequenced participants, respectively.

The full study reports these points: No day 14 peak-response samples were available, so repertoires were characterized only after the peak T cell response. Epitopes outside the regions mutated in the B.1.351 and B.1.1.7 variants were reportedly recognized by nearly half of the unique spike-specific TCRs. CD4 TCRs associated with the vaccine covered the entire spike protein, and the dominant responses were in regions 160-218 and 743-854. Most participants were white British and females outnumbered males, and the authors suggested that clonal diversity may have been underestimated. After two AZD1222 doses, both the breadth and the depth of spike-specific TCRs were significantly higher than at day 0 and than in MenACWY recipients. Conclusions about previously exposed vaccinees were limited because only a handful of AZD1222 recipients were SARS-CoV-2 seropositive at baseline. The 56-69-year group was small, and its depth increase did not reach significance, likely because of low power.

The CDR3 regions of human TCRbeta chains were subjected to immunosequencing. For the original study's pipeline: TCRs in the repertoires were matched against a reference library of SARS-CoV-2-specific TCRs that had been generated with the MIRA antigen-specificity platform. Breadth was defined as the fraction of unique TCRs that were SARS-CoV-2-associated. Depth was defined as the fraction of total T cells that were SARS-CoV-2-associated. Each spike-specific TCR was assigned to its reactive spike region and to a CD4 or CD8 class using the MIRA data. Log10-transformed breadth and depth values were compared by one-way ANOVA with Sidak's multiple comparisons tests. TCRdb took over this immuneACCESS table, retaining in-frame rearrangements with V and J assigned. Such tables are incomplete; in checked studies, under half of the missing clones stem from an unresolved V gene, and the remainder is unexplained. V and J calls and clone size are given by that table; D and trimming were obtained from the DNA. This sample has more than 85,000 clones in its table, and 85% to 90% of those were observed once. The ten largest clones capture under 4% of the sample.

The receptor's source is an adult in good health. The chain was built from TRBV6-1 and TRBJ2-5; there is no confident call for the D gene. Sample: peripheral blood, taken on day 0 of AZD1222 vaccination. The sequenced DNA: TGTGCCAGCAGTACACGAGAGACCCAGTACTTC. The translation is CASSTRETQYF.